This T cell receptor beta chain came from a study of T-cell reconstitution after alpha-beta-depleted transplantation in children. The TCRbeta library was prepared with unique molecular identifiers. TCRdb ran MiXCR on the PCR reads and lists one entry per CDR3 protein. Of about 600,000 distinct CDR3 sequences listed, about 10% are singletons. The CDR3 totals 13 residues. The ends lost 4 bases at V and 3 bases at J; junction bases unmatched: 3. The V gene's germline CDR1 is DFQATT and CDR2 SNEGSKA (reference sequence). The material was PBMCs from the stem cell graft donor, obtained from the stem cell graft. The chain joins TRBV20-1 to TRBJ2-7; 10 nucleotides match TRBD1. This TCR was sampled from a human donor who donated a stem cell graft to a child with acute myeloid leukemia. CDR3 DNA sequence: TGCAGTGCTACCCGGACAGGGGGCTACGAGCAGTACTTC. Translation gives CSATRTGGYEQYF.